The next 5 T cell receptor beta chains were all read from a single sample in a study of T cells in tumors after PD-1 blockade. The table came from immunoSEQ multiplex PCR; TCRdb's copy has only in-frame clones and leaves some out. The table has around 13,000 clones, 55% to 80% seen once. The sequencing used tumor tissue, collected before anti-PD-1 treatment. Source of these receptors: a human donor with cutaneous squamous cell carcinoma.

In this sample, this clone turned up once. The chain links TRBV10-3 to TRBJ2-7, with 8 bases that match TRBD1. J lost 4 bases, V lost 7 bases, and 12 bases had no gene match. CDR1 and CDR2 (germline): ENHRY, SYGVKD. This CDR3 is built from 15 residues. Here the CDR3 DNA reads TGTGCCATCAATACCGGACAGGGCATAAGATACGAGCAGTACTTC. This codes for CAINTGQGIRYEQYF.

This clone turned up a few times. The V call is TRBV27, the J call TRBJ1-1, with 7 bases matching TRBD1. There are 16 residues in the CDR3. Germline V gene sequence: CDR1 MNHEY, CDR2 SMNVEV (reference sequence). J was trimmed by 2 bases and V by 5 bases; bases with no gene match: 11. The CDR3 DNA reads as TGTGCCAGCAGTCTAGGTTCGGGACAGTTAAACACTGAAGCTTTCTTT. It is translated as CASSLGSGQLNTEAFF.

V usage is TRBV7-2 and J usage is TRBJ1-1; no definite D call. Per germline, CDR1 SGHTA and CDR2 FQGNSA. This CDR3 is 14 amino acids long. V lost 0 bases, J lost 5 bases, and 10 bases lay in between. CDR3 region: CASSLAPEGTEAFF. The DNA for the CDR3 is TGTGCCAGCAGCTTAGCGCCCGAAGGGACTGAAGCTTTCTTT.

This clone occurred a few times. This rearrangement joins TRBV5-1 to TRBJ2-5; weak D call: TRBD1 (6 bases). V dropped 3 bases and J dropped 1 base, with 7 bases sitting between them. Germline CDR1 reads SGHRS; CDR2 reads YFSETQ. The length of the CDR3 is 13 residues. CDR3 region: CASSWTAQETQYF. CDR3 DNA: TGCGCCAGCAGCTGGACAGCCCAAGAGACCCAGTACTTC.

The chain recombines TRBV28 with TRBJ2-7, with a weak D call TRBD2 (6 bases). CDR1 MDHEN and CDR2 SYDVKM come from the germline V gene. This CDR3 spans 15 amino acids. V was pared by 2 bases and J by 7 bases, with 18 bases between. The CDR3 DNA reads as TGTGCCAGCAGTTTAGGGACCAGCGGGTCGGGTGAGCAGTACTTC. This encodes CASSLGTSGSGEQYF.